This passage covers 14 T cell receptor beta chains from one sample sequenced in a study of blood T cells in healthy people across ages. Sample-barcoded 5' priming and a J-beta primer mix drove a second PCR of roughly 7 to 11 cycles. One entry per CDR3 protein results from TCRdb running MiXCR on the 5' RACE reads. There are about 830,000 distinct CDR3 sequences in the sample; around two thirds occur only once, and roughly 25% lies in the top ten. Sequencing used blood. Every receptor here comes from a man aged 25 to 40 in good health.

This clonotype showed up just once. This chain joins TRBV28 and TRBJ2-1; TRBD2 matches 10 bases. J gave up 0 bases and V 5 bases, and 13 bases lay outside the gene matches. This CDR3 has 19 residues. Germline CDR1 reads MDHEN; CDR2 reads SYDVKM. In nucleotides, the CDR3 is TGTGCCAGCAGTCCCCCAGAGCGGGGGGGCTCGAGCTCCTACAATGAGCAGTTCTTC. Translation: CASSPPERGGSSSYNEQFF.

This clonotype was detected only once. The chain employs TRBV20-1 and TRBJ2-4; D is ambiguous. The J call may be wrong; the DNA end is better matched by TRBJ2-7. Germline CDR1 DFQATT, CDR2 SNEGSKA (reference sequence). CDR3 length: 15 amino acids. As DNA, the CDR3 is TGCAGTGCTAGAGATCCGCGTCCGAATAACTACGAGCAGTACTTC. Translation: CSARDPRPNNYEQYF.

The genes are TRBV10-3 and TRBJ2-5; D is possibly TRBD1 (6 bases). CDR1 is ENHRY, CDR2 SYGVKD, per germline. This CDR3 has 14 residues. Trimming removed 2 bases from V and 2 bases from J, with 9 bases in between. The CDR3 protein is CAISEATGQETQYF. In DNA, the CDR3 is TGTGCCATCAGTGAGGCTACAGGGCAAGAGACCCAGTACTTC.

This clonotype occurred a few times. J is TRBJ2-5 and V is TRBV9, with 12 bases matching TRBD2. The CDR3 loop spans 15 amino acids. The junction had 6 bases not matched to a gene; V was cut back by 4 bases and J by 5 bases. Germline V gene data show CDR1 as SGDLS and CDR2 as YYNGEE. DNA of the CDR3: TGTGCCAGCAGCTCCAGACTAGCGGGGGTGGAGACCCAGTACTTC. As protein: CASSSRLAGVETQYF.

This clonotype was counted many times. The V call is TRBV4-3, the J call TRBJ1-2; 7 nucleotides align to TRBD1. Germline V CDR1 and CDR2: LGHNA, YSLEER. V was clipped by 4 bases and J by 5 bases; unmatched bases: 4. CDR3 length: 13 amino acids. CDR3 sequence (DNA): TGCGCCAGCAGCCCCCGACAGGGATATGGCTACACCTTC. Protein sequence: CASSPRQGYGYTF.

This chain links TRBV27 with TRBJ2-3, with D maybe TRBD1 (6 bases). The CDR3 is made up of 16 amino acids. Germline assignment: CDR1 MNHEY and CDR2 SMNVEV (reference sequence). V lost 3 bases and J lost 5, with 18 bases in between. DNA for the CDR3: TGTGCCAGCAGTTTCGTCCCCCAGGGGCTGAAAGATACGCAGTATTTT. Translated: CASSFVPQGLKDTQYF.

The gene calls are TRBV20-1 and TRBJ2-7; possible D gene TRBD1, 6 bases. CDR1 is DFQATT and CDR2 is SNEGSKA in the germline V gene (reference sequence). The V end was cut by 3 bases, the J end by 1 base, with 10 bases between. CDR3 length equals 13 residues. The CDR3 sequence: CSARQGFSYEQYF. The CDR3 coding sequence is TGCAGTGCTAGGCAGGGGTTTTCCTACGAGCAGTACTTC.

To note about this clonotype: A read error may be the cause here, since a much bigger clone is one base away. The chain has TRBV4-3 and TRBJ1-4; TRBD1 matches at 12 bases. CDR3 length: 15 residues. V was clipped by 10 bases and J by 7 bases; unmatched bases: 10. Germline V gene lookup returns CDR1 LGHNA and CDR2 YSLEER. The CDR3 coding sequence is TGCGCCACATCCGGGACAGGGGGCGGCCGTGAAAAACTGTTTTTT. Amino acids: CATSGTGGGREKLFF.

A few counts support this clonotype. This sequence joins TRBV7-6 and TRBJ2-5; 13 positions match TRBD2. The germline gives CDR1 SGHVS, CDR2 FNYEAQ. V dropped 4 bases and J dropped 9; count of bases not matched to a gene: 14. This CDR3 region has 17 residues. DNA for the CDR3: TGTGCCAGCAGCTCAACCGTCCGGACTAGCGGGGGTGCGGCCCAGTACTTC. It translates to CASSSTVRTSGGAAQYF. The full variable domain, in which reference TRBV7-6 and TRBJ2-5 provide the parts outside the CDR3, is GAGVSQSPRYKVTKRGQDVALRCDPISGHVSLYWYRQALGQGPEFLTYFNYEAQQDKSGLPNDRFSAERPEGSISTLTIQRTEQRDSAMYRCASSSTVRTSGGAAQYFGPGTRLLVL.

This clonotype was picked up a small number of times. The chain combines TRBV6-5 with TRBJ2-7; no definite D call. The CDR3 sequence is 13 residues long. The germline V gene encodes CDR1 MNHEY and CDR2 SVGAGI. The ends were cut back, 5 bases at V and 1 base at J, with 9 bases in the middle. CDR3 protein: CASSGPASYEQYF. CDR3 bases: TGTGCCAGCAGTGGACCGGCTTCCTACGAGCAGTACTTC.

The chain combines TRBV28 with TRBJ1-2, with D tentatively TRBD1 (6 bases). Trimming removed 7 bases from V and 4 bases from J, with 19 bases in between. Germline V gene lookup returns CDR1 MDHEN and CDR2 SYDVKM. The CDR3 extends over 15 amino acids. CDR3 DNA sequence: TGTGCCAGCACCTTAGGGCAGGGGAGAGGCTATGGCTACACCTTC. It codes for CASTLGQGRGYGYTF.

This chain joins TRBV6-1 and TRBJ2-7, with 7 bases lining up with TRBD1. V gave up 5 bases and J gave up 2 bases; unmatched junction bases: 12. The germline V gene has CDR1 MNHNS and CDR2 SASEGT. This CDR3 is 16 amino acids long. The CDR3 nucleotides are TGTGCCAGCAGTCCGCCGCCGGGACAGTACACCTACGAGCAGTACTTC. Translation: CASSPPPGQYTYEQYF.

This clonotype appeared once. A much larger clone lies a single base off, so this may be a read error. The J gene is TRBJ2-5, the V gene TRBV20-1, with 7 bases matching TRBD1. Germline V gene lookup returns CDR1 DFQATT and CDR2 SNEGSKA (reference sequence). With V trimmed by 3 bases and J by 4 bases, 8 bases remained unmatched. The CDR3 is 14 residues long. The CDR3 spells CSASPDRVRETQYF. CDR3 nucleotide sequence: TGCAGTGCTAGCCCCGACAGGGTACGAGAGACCCAGTACTTC.

The gene calls are TRBV29-1 and TRBJ2-2; 7 bases fit TRBD1. The trim removed 3 bases at V and 5 bases at J, leaving 0 bases unmatched. The CDR3 has 12 residues. From germline, CDR1 is SQVTM and CDR2 ANQGSEA. The CDR3 region has the DNA TGCAGCGTTGACAGGGGGACCGGGGAGCTGTTTTTT. It specifies CSVDRGTGELFF.